This T cell receptor beta chain is drawn from a study of T cell responses to AZD1222 COVID-19 vaccine. Method: immunoSEQ multiplex PCR; TCRdb's copy keeps in-frame clones and lacks some. The sample has some 150,000 clones, approximately 91% seen once. As regards this clone: Antigen specificity is unknown.

Regarding the study as a whole: Clonal diversity was possibly underestimated, and white British individuals and females predominated among donors.

Sequenced here: peripheral blood, sampled after recovery from COVID-19. The TCR comes from an adult who had recovered from COVID-19.

The CDR3 is CASTYGGTDQPQHF. CDR3 in DNA: TGTGCCAGTACCTACGGGGGCACGGATCAGCCCCAGCATTTT. The gene calls are TRBV19 and TRBJ1-5; D might be TRBD1 (6 bases). CDR1 is LNHDA, CDR2 SQIVND, per germline (reference sequence). V was cut by 7 bases and J by 5 bases, with 15 bases left in between. The CDR3 totals 14 residues.